These 24 T cell receptor beta chains share one sample of origin, sequenced in a study of molecular identifiers for immune sequencing clone quantification. Each CDR3 protein is one row after TCRdb ran MiXCR on the PCR reads. The sample has nearly 650,000 distinct CDR3 sequences, roughly 27% seen once; the top ten hold about 0.84%. The sequenced material came from naive CD8+ T cells from blood, with Jurkat cell RNA spiked in. Subset given: FACS-sorted CD8+CD4-CCR7+CD45RA+ naive T cells. These receptors were obtained from a human donor in good health. Some libraries in this study had Jurkat cell RNA spiked in.

This clonotype was seen a handful of times. This chain uses TRBV12-3 or TRBV12-4 with TRBJ1-1; the D gene is possibly TRBD1 (6 bases). Trimming took off 3 bases at V and 5 bases at J, with 13 bases between the two ends. CDR3 length equals 14 residues. The CDR3 loop is CASSFGGLGTEAFF. CDR3 DNA sequence: TGTGCCAGCAGTTTCGGGGGCTTGGGTACTGAAGCTTTCTTT.

This clonotype was seen more than once but under ten times. The chain carries TRBV13 and TRBJ2-3; 7 bases align to TRBD1. Germline CDR1 reads PRHDT; CDR2 reads FYEKMQ (reference sequence). The CDR3 covers 17 residues. V gave up 5 bases and J gave up 0 bases; unmatched junction bases: 11. The DNA of the CDR3 is TGTGCCAGCAGCGGTATGAGACAGGGAGAAAGCACAGATACGCAGTATTTT. Its translation: CASSGMRQGESTDTQYF.

On this clonotype: Being one base from a much bigger clone, this may be a read error. The CDR3 carries no conserved terminal phenylalanine or tryptophan, so it likely arises from a read error. The chain employs TRBV7-9 and TRBJ2-2; maybe TRBD1 (6 bases). The V end lost 0 bases, the J end lost 2 bases, and 7 bases lay between the germline ends. The CDR3 spans 15 residues. Germline V gives CDR1 SEHNR, CDR2 FQNEAQ (reference sequence). The CDR3 DNA is TGTGCCAGCAGCTTAGCGGGACAAAACACCGGGGAGCTGTTTTCT. Translation gives CASSLAGQNTGELFS.

Concerning this clonotype itself: A much larger clone is a single base away; this may be a read error. This chain joins TRBV12-3 or TRBV12-4 and TRBJ1-1; no clear D gene. The CDR3 has 14 amino acids. Written as DNA, the CDR3 is TGTGCCTGCAGTTTACCTCTTAAACGGGGTGAAGCTTTCTTT. This codes for CACSLPLKRGEAFF.

This clonotype was found many times. The CDR3 loop is CASSQDMLAGGDEQFF. CDR3 DNA: TGTGCCAGCAGCCAAGATATGCTAGCGGGAGGGGATGAGCAGTTCTTC. The gene calls are TRBV4-2 and TRBJ2-1; 12 bases align to TRBD2. Germline trimming cut 0 bases from V and 8 bases from J; bases unmatched to any gene: 5. The CDR3 is made up of 16 amino acids. CDR1 LGHNA and CDR2 YNFKEQ come from the germline V gene.

This clonotype was observed many times. The rearrangement links TRBV4-1 to TRBJ2-5, with 9 bases aligning to TRBD2. The germline V gene encodes CDR1 MGHRA and CDR2 YSYEKL. V trimming: 1 base; J trimming: 4 bases; junction bases outside the gene matches: 13. The length of the CDR3 is 18 residues. CDR3 residues: CASSQAIIGLASLETQYF. The CDR3 nucleotides are TGCGCCAGCAGCCAAGCGATCATAGGACTAGCGTCTCTAGAGACCCAGTACTTC.

In this sample, this clonotype turned up many times. The rearrangement joins TRBV14 to TRBJ1-1; D ambiguous. Trimming took off 0 bases at V and 7 bases at J, with 9 bases between the two ends. Looked up from germline, CDR1 is SGHDN and CDR2 is FVKESK. The CDR3 is made up of 13 amino acids. In nucleotides, the CDR3 is TGTGCCAGCAGCCAAGAGGCTACGTTTGAAGCTTTCTTT. Its translation is CASSQEATFEAFF.

The rearrangement uses TRBV6-5 and TRBJ2-1, with 7 bases identical to TRBD1. The junction had 6 bases not matched to a gene; V was cut back by 6 bases and J by 13 bases. From germline, CDR1 is MNHEY and CDR2 SVGAGI. The CDR3 is 11 residues long. This CDR3 reads CASRFGTVQFF. Written as DNA, the CDR3 is TGTGCCAGCAGGTTCGGGACAGTCCAGTTCTTC.

This clonotype was seen only a few times. This sequence joins TRBV27 and TRBJ2-2; no reliable D call. Per the germline V gene, CDR1 is MNHEY and CDR2 is SMNVEV (reference sequence). V was shortened by 5 bases and J by 4 bases, with 20 bases between the two germline ends. The CDR3 is 17 amino acids. CDR3 sequence: CASSQGSGLDRTGELFF. In nucleotides, the CDR3 is TGTGCCAGCAGTCAAGGGTCCGGGCTTGATCGCACCGGGGAGCTGTTTTTT.

In this sample, this clonotype turned up a few times. The gene calls are TRBV7-6 and TRBJ1-2; 8 bases match TRBD1. The V gene's germline CDR1 is SGHVS and CDR2 FNYEAQ. The J segment lost 1 base and the V segment lost 4 bases, leaving 8 bases of the junction unmatched. This CDR3 has 16 amino acids. CDR3 sequence: CASSWATGDVNYGYTF. In DNA form, the CDR3 reads TGTGCCAGCAGCTGGGCGACAGGGGACGTTAACTATGGCTACACCTTC.

This clonotype was seen many times. The V call is TRBV7-9, the J call TRBJ2-5; D unresolved. Trimming left V 5 bases short and J 11 bases short, with 15 bases between. The CDR3 is 12 residues long. The germline gives CDR1 SEHNR, CDR2 FQNEAQ (reference sequence). The CDR3 sequence: CASSPSPENQYF. The CDR3 DNA reads as TGTGCCAGCAGCCCATCCCCTGAGAATCAGTACTTC.

The chain carries TRBV20-1 and TRBJ2-1; D not resolved. Germline V lookup: CDR1 DFQATT, CDR2 SNEGSKA (reference sequence). Trimming pared 0 bases from V and 4 bases from J, leaving 16 bases between. CDR3 length equals 16 residues. The CDR3 sequence is CSARDNLVAVYNEQFF. The CDR3 DNA sequence: TGCAGTGCTAGAGATAATTTGGTAGCCGTATACAATGAGCAGTTCTTC.

The V gene is TRBV28, the J gene TRBJ1-2, with a tentative D call TRBD1 (5 bases). The CDR3 spans 17 residues. Per the germline V gene, CDR1 is MDHEN and CDR2 is SYDVKM. Between the trimmed V and J ends, which lost 6 bases and 6 bases, there was a span of 26 bases. The chain's CDR3 is CASRHYRLAGRINGYTF. CDR3 nucleotide sequence: TGTGCCAGCAGACACTATCGTCTGGCAGGGAGGATCAATGGCTACACCTTC.

The V gene is TRBV4-2, the J gene TRBJ2-7; 7 bases align to TRBD2. This CDR3 region has 15 residues. The V segment lost 2 bases and the J segment 1 base; nucleotides outside the gene matches: 5. From germline, CDR1 is LGHNA and CDR2 YNFKEQ. The CDR3 sequence is CASSQTTSSSYEQYF. The CDR3 DNA reads TGTGCCAGCAGCCAAACGACTAGCAGTTCCTACGAGCAGTACTTC.

This clonotype was found a few times. The chain carries TRBV29-1 and TRBJ1-2; D remains unclear. The CDR3 runs to 12 residues. Trimming stripped 4 bases from V and 10 bases from J, with 16 bases between. Germline CDR1 is SQVTM and CDR2 is ANQGSEA. CDR3 coding DNA: TGCAGCGTTGTGGTAGGGTCGGTTGCCTACACCTTC. Translation: CSVVVGSVAYTF.

As concerns this clonotype: The junction and the germline gene differ at one end; a read error may be behind it. The chain recombines TRBV7-9 with TRBJ2-5; weak D call: TRBD2 (6 bases). The CDR3 extends over 13 amino acids. Germline values: CDR1 SEHNR, CDR2 FQNEAQ (reference sequence). The CDR3 spells CTSSLAVQETQYF. The CDR3 nucleotides read TGTACCAGCAGCTTAGCGGTCCAAGAGACCCAGTACTTC.

V usage is TRBV12-3 or TRBV12-4 and J usage is TRBJ2-7; D call uncertain. V was pared by 0 bases and J by 0 bases, with 6 bases between. CDR3 length: 14 amino acids. CDR3 loop: CASSLAATSYEQYF. CDR3 DNA: TGTGCCAGCAGTTTAGCGGCGACCTCCTACGAGCAGTACTTC.

The chain is built from TRBV5-6 and TRBJ2-5; TRBD1 is a possible D gene (5 bases). Trimming took off 3 bases at V and 10 bases at J, with 10 bases between the two ends. This CDR3 has 11 amino acids. CDR1 is SGHDT, CDR2 YYEEEE, per germline. The CDR3 loop reads CASSSKGDQYF. The CDR3 region has the DNA TGTGCCAGCAGCTCTAAAGGGGACCAGTACTTC.

There are many counts of this clonotype. This rearrangement joins TRBV6-1 to TRBJ1-2; TRBD1 is a possible D gene (5 bases). This CDR3 comprises 13 residues. Germline-derived CDR1 and CDR2 are MNHNS and SASEGT. V gave up 1 base and J gave up 3 bases, with 6 bases separating them. This CDR3 is CASSEGTYYGYTF. The CDR3, as DNA: TGTGCCAGCAGTGAAGGGACATACTATGGCTACACCTTC.

V usage is TRBV6-2 or TRBV6-3 and J usage is TRBJ2-7; maybe TRBD2 (6 bases). The V end lost 3 bases, the J end lost 6 bases, and 18 bases lay between the germline ends. This CDR3 spans 15 amino acids. CDR1 and CDR2 from the germline V gene are MNHEY and SVGEGT. The CDR3 spells CASSYSTGGELEQYF. As DNA, the CDR3 is TGTGCCAGCAGTTATTCGACTGGAGGGGAGCTCGAGCAGTACTTC.

For this clonotype: A clone one base away is much larger, so this may be a read error. The CDR3 does not end in the conserved phenylalanine or tryptophan, so this is likely a read error. The rearrangement uses TRBV27 and TRBJ2-7; possibly TRBD1 for D (5 bases). Germline-derived CDR1 and CDR2 are MNHEY and SMNVEV (reference sequence). V was pared by 4 bases and J by 5 bases, with 12 bases between. The CDR3 extends over 13 amino acids. Here the CDR3 DNA reads TGTGCCAGCAGTTGGACACCCGGCCACGAGCAGTACCTC. As protein: CASSWTPGHEQYL.

Regarding this clonotype: Since a much larger clone is just one base distant, this may be a read error. The chain is built from TRBV9 and TRBJ2-6; D might be TRBD1 or TRBD2, each matching 5 bases. Per the germline V gene, CDR1 is SGDLS and CDR2 is YYNGEE. The CDR3 sequence is 18 residues long. Trimming shortened V by 2 bases and J by 0 bases, and 15 bases separated the two germline ends. The CDR3: CASSVDSWDPSGANVLTF. DNA for the CDR3: TGTGCCAGCAGCGTGGATTCTTGGGACCCCTCTGGGGCCAACGTCCTGACTTTC.

This clonotype was detected ten times or more. The CDR3 protein is CSATQKGQFSNQPQHF. The CDR3 DNA sequence: TGCAGTGCTACCCAGAAGGGGCAGTTCAGCAATCAGCCCCAGCATTTT. The chain recombines TRBV20-1 with TRBJ1-5; TRBD1 might be the D (5 bases). V dropped 4 bases and J dropped 1 base, with 17 bases sitting between them. Per germline, CDR1 DFQATT and CDR2 SNEGSKA (reference sequence). The CDR3 has 16 amino acids.

This clonotype appeared many times. The rearrangement uses TRBV19 and TRBJ2-7; the match to TRBD1 covers 7 bases. This CDR3 spans 15 amino acids. V shed 0 bases and J 5 bases; nucleotides not matched to a gene: 7. Germline V gene lookup returns CDR1 LNHDA and CDR2 SQIVND (reference sequence). DNA of the CDR3: TGTGCCAGTAGTATAGATCTAGGGACAGCGGACGAGCAGTACTTC. Translated: CASSIDLGTADEQYF.